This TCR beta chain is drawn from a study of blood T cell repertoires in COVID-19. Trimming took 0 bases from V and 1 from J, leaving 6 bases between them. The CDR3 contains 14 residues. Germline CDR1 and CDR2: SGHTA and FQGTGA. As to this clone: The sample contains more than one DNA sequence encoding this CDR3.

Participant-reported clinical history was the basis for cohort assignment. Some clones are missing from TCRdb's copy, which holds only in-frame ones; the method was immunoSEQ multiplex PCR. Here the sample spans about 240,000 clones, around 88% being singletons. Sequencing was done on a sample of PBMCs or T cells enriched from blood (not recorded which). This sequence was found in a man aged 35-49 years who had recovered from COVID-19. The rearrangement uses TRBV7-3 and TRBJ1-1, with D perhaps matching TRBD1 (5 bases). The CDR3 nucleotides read TGTGCCAGCAGCTTAACGGGGGGGAACACTGAAGCTTTCTTT. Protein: CASSLTGGNTEAFF. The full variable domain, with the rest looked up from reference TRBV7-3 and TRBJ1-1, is GAGVSQTPSNKVTEKGKYVELRCDPISGHTALYWYRQSLGQGPEFLIYFQGTGAADDSGLPNDRFFAVRPEGSVSTLKIQRTERGDSAVYLCASSLTGGNTEAFFGQGTRLTVV.